This T cell receptor (beta chain) was sequenced during a study of CD8+ T cells in alopecia areata. Extracted RNA was reverse transcribed into cDNA, the sequencing template. Sequencing was performed with immunoSEQ multiplex PCR; in TCRdb, only in-frame clones are kept and a portion is missing. The sample holds fewer than 200,000 clones; 50% to 70% are singletons and the top ten take over 12%. Study-level findings and limits: Normal skin contains resident alphabeta T cells, and these are also sequenced in scalp samples. The study found higher clonality in lesional than normal scalp, especially in alopecia totalis/universalis. Although TCR sharing was seen in mice, sharing across patients was less clear, possibly for HLA-related reasons.

The study team obtained lesional scalp punch biopsies and peripheral blood from alopecia areata patients. A note on this clone: What it binds is not known.

The receptor's source is a human donor with alopecia areata. The source was CD4+ T cells sorted from blood, collected at week 0.

CDR3 sequence reads: CARQHGLALIEQFF. CDR3 nucleotides: TGTGCCAGGCAGCATGGACTAGCCCTTATTGAGCAGTTCTTC. The V and J genes are TRBV11-2 and TRBJ2-1, with 8 bases that match TRBD2. CDR1 SGHAT and CDR2 FQNNGV come from the germline V gene. The CDR3 is 14 amino acids. V lost 9 bases to trimming and J lost 9 bases; unmatched junction nucleotides: 13.